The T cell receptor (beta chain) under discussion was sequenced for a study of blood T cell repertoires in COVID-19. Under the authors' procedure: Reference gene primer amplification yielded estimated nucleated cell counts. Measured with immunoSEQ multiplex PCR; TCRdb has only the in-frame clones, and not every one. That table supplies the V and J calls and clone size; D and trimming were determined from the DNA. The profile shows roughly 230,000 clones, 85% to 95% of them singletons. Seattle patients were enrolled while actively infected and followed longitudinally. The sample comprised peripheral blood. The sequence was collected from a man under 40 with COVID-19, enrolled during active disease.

CDR3 sequence reads: CASSSNRGRNEQFF. CDR3 DNA: TGTGCCAGCAGCTCAAACAGGGGAAGGAATGAGCAGTTCTTC. This chain uses TRBV11-2 with TRBJ2-1; 7 bases fit TRBD1. The CDR3 extends over 14 amino acids. Looked up from germline, CDR1 is SGHAT and CDR2 is FQNNGV. V lost 4 bases and J lost 7; bases outside the gene matches: 7.